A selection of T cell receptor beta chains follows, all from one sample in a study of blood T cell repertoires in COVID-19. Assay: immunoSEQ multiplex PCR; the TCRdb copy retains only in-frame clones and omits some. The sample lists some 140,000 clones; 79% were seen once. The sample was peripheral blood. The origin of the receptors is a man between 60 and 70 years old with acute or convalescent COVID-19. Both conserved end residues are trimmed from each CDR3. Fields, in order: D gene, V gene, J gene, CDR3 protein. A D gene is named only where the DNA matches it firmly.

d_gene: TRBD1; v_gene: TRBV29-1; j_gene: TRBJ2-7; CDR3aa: SAEGTGGNEQY
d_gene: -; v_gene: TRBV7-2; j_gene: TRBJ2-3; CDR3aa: ASSSNAARSNTDTQY
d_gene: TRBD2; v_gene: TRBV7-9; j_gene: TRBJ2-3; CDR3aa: ASSLPASGVQTDTQY
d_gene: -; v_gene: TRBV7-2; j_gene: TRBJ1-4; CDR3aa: ASSLVRGMGEKLF
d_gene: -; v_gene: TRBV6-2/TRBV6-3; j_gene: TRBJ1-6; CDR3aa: ASSPLRVENSPLH
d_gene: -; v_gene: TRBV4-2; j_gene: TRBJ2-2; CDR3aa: ASSGGDSGYGELF
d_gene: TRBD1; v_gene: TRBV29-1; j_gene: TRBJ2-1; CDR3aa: SAETGGYNEQF
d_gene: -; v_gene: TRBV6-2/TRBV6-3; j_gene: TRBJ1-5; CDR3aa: ASSAQARGNQPQH
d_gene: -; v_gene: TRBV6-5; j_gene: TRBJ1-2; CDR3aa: ASSYSNREVGYT
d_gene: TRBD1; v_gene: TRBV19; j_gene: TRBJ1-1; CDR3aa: ASIGAGGLGTEAF